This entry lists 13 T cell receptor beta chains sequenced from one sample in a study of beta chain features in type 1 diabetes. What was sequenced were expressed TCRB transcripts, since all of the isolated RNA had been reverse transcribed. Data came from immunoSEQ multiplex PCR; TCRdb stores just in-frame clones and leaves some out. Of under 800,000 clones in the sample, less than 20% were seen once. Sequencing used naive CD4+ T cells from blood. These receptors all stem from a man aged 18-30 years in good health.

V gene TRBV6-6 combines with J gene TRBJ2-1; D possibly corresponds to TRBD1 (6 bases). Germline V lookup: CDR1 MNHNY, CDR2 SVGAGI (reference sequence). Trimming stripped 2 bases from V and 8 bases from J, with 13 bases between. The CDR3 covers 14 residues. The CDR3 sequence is CASSYKRGIDEQFF. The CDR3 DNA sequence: TGTGCCAGCAGTTACAAAAGGGGGATCGATGAGCAGTTCTTC.

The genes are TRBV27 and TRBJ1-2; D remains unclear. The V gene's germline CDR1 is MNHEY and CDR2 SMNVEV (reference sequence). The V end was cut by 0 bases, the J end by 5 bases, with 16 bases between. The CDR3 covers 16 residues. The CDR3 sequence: CASSLSSSPLGYGYTF. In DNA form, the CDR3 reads TGTGCCAGCAGTTTATCGTCTAGCCCTTTGGGGTATGGCTACACCTTC.

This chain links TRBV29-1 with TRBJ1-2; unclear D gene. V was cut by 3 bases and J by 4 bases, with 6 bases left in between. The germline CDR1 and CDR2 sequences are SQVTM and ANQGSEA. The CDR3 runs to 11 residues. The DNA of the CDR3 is TGCAGCGTTGATCCGTCCTATGGCTACACCTTC. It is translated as CSVDPSYGYTF.

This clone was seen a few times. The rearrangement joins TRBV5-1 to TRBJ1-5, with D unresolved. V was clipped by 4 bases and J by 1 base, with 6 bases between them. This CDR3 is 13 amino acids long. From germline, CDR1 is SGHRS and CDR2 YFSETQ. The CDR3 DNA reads TGCGCCAGCAGCGTGGGGAGCAATCAGCCCCAGCATTTT. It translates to CASSVGSNQPQHF. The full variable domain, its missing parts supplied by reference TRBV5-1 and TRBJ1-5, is KAGVTQTPRYLIKTRGQQVTLSCSPISGHRSVSWYQQTPGQGLQFLFEYFSETQRNKGNFPGRFSGRQFSNSRSEMNVSTLELGDSALYLCASSVGSNQPQHFGDGTRLSIL.

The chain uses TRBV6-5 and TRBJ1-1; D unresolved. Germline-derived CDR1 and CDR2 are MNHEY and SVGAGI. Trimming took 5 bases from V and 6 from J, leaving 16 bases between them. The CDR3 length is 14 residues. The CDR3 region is CASSATLWVPEAFF. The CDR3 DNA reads TGTGCCAGCAGTGCCACTTTATGGGTGCCTGAAGCTTTCTTT.

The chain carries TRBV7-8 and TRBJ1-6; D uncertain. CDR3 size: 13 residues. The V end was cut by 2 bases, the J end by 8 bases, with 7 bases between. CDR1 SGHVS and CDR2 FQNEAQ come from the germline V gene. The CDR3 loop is CASSLYQDSPLHF. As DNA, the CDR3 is TGTGCCAGCAGCTTATACCAAGATTCACCCCTCCACTTT.

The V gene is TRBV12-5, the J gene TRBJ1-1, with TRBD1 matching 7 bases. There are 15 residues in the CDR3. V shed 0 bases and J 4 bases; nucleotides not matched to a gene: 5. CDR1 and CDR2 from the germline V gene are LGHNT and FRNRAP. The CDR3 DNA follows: TGTGCTAGTGGTTTGGTAACAGGGGATCGCACTGAAGCTTTCTTT. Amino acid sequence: CASGLVTGDRTEAFF.

CDR3 sequence reads: CASSLSGGAYEQYF. The CDR3 DNA follows: TGCGCCAGCAGCCTTTCAGGGGGCGCCTACGAGCAGTACTTC. The chain employs TRBV4-3 and TRBJ2-7; 8 nucleotides match TRBD1. CDR3 length: 14 amino acids. Germline V gene sequence: CDR1 LGHNA, CDR2 YSLEER. V dropped 4 bases and J dropped 2; count of bases not matched to a gene: 4.

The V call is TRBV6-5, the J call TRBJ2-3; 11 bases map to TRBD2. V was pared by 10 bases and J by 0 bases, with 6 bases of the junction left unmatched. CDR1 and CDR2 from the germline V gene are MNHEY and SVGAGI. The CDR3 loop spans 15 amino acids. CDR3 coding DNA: TGTGCCATCGGGACTAGCGGTCCTAGCACAGATACGCAGTATTTT. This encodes CAIGTSGPSTDTQYF.

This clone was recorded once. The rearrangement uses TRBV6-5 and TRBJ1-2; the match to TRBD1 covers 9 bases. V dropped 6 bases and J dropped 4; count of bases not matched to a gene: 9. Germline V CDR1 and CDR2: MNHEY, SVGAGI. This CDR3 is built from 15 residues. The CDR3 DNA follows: TGTGCCAGCAGGCTGAGCCGGGACAGGGTCTATGGCTACACCTTC. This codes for CASRLSRDRVYGYTF.

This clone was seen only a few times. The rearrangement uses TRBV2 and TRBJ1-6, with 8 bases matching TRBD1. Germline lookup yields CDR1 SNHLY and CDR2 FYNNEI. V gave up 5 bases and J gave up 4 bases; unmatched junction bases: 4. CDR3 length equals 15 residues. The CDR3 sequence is CASSSDRGYNSPLHF. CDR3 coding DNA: TGTGCCAGCAGTTCCGACAGGGGTTATAATTCACCCCTCCACTTT.

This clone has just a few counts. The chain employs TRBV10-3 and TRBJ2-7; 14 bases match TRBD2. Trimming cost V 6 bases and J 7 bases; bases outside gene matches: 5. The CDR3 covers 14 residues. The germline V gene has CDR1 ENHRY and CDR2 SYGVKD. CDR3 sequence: CAIRRLAGGQEQYF. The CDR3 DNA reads TGTGCCATCAGACGACTAGCGGGAGGGCAGGAGCAGTACTTC.

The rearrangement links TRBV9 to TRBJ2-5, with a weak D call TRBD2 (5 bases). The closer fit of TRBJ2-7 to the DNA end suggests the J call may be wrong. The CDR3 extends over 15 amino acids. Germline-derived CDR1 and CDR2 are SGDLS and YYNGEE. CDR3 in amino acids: CASSVEAGSSYEQYF. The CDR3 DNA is TGTGCCAGCAGCGTAGAGGCGGGCAGCTCCTACGAGCAGTACTTC.